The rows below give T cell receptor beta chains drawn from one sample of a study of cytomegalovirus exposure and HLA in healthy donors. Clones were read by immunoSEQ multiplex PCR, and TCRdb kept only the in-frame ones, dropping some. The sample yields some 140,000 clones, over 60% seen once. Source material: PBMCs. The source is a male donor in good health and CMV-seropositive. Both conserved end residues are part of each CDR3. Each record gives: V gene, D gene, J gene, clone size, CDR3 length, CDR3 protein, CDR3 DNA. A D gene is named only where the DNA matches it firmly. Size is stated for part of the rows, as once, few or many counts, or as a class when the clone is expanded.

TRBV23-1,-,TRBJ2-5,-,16,CASSQSSSRAQETQYF,TGCGCCAGCAGTCAATCGAGTTCCAGGGCACAAGAGACCCAGTACTTC
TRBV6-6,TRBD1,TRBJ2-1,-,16,CASSYSETGGINEQFF,TGTGCCAGCAGTTACTCGGAAACAGGGGGAATTAATGAGCAGTTCTTC
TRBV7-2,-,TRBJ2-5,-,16,CASSLRETGVQETQYF,TGTGCCAGCAGCTTAAGAGAGACGGGGGTCCAAGAGACCCAGTACTTC
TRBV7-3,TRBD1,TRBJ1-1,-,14,CASGTGGRRTEAFF,TGTGCCAGCGGGACAGGGGGGAGGCGCACTGAAGCTTTCTTT
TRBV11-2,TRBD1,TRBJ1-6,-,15,CASSLQGASNSPLHF,TGTGCCAGCAGCCTACAGGGGGCCTCGAACTCACCCCTCCACTTT
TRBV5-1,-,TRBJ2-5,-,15,CASSLERVRQETQYF,TGCGCCAGCAGCTTGGAGAGGGTTCGGCAAGAGACCCAGTACTTC
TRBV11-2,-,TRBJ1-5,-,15,CASSLSQGRNQPQHF,TGTGCCAGCAGCTTATCACAGGGACGCAATCAGCCCCAGCATTTT
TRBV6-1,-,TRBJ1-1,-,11,CASSLGVLAFF,TGTGCCAGCAGTCTAGGGGTGTTAGCTTTCTTT
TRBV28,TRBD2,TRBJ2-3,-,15,CASSFGTSESDTQYF,TGTGCCAGCAGTTTCGGAACTAGCGAATCAGATACGCAGTATTTT
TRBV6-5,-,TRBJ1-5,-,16,CASSYLGQGYNQPQHF,TGTGCCAGCAGTTACCTCGGTCAGGGGTACAATCAGCCCCAGCATTTT
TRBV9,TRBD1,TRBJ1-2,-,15,CASSETGGSWYGYTF,TGTGCCAGCAGCGAAACAGGGGGCTCTTGGTATGGCTACACCTTC
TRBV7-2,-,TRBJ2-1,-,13,CASSSLRYNEQFF,TGTGCCAGCAGCTCCCTCAGGTACAATGAGCAGTTCTTC
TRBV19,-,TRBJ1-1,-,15,CASSTGDLEWTEAFF,TGTGCCAGTAGTACGGGGGACCTGGAGTGGACTGAAGCTTTCTTT
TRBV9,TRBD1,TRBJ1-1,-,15,CASSVEQGASTEAFF,TGTGCCAGCAGCGTAGAACAGGGGGCGAGCACTGAAGCTTTCTTT
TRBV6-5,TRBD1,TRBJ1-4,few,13,CASRGTGDEKLFF,TGTGCCAGCAGAGGAACAGGGGATGAAAAACTGTTTTTT
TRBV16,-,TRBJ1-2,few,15,CASSQFVTGGYGYTF,TGTGCCAGCAGCCAATTTGTGACAGGAGGCTATGGCTACACCTTC
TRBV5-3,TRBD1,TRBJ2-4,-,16,CARSRPGQGLKNIQYF,TGTGCCAGAAGCCGACCCGGACAGGGACTCAAAAACATTCAGTACTTC
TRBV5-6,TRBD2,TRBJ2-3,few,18,CASSFPTSGGAGADTQYF,TGTGCCAGCAGCTTCCCGACTAGCGGGGGGGCAGGGGCAGATACGCAGTATTTT
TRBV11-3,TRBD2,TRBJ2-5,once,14,CASSPSGAQETQYF,TGTGCCAGCAGCCCTAGCGGGGCTCAAGAGACCCAGTACTTC
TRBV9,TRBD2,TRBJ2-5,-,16,CASSPGLALKRETQYF,TGTGCCAGCAGCCCAGGACTAGCGCTAAAGCGGGAGACCCAGTACTTC
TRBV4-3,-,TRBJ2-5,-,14,CASSQDIQQETQYF,TGCGCCAGCAGCCAAGATATCCAGCAAGAGACCCAGTACTTC
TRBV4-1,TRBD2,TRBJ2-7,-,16,CASSQDGPGLATEQYF,TGCGCCAGCAGCCAAGACGGGCCGGGACTAGCGACCGAGCAGTACTTC
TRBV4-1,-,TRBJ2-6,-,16,CASSPTGYSGANVLTF,TGCGCCAGCAGCCCTACAGGTTACTCTGGGGCCAACGTCCTGACTTTC
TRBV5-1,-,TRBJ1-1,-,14,CASSFQGSSTEAFF,TGCGCCAGCAGCTTCCAGGGATCTAGCACTGAAGCTTTCTTT
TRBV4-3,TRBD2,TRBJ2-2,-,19,CASSQVFRLAGLNTGELFF,TGCGCCAGCAGCCAAGTGTTTCGTCTAGCGGGTTTAAACACCGGGGAGCTGTTTTTT
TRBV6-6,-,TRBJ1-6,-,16,CASKWGGISYNSPLHF,TGTGCCAGCAAGTGGGGCGGAATCTCCTATAATTCACCCCTCCACTTT
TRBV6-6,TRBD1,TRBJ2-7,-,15,CASRPRTGKGYEQYF,TGTGCCAGCAGACCCCGGACAGGGAAGGGCTACGAGCAGTACTTC
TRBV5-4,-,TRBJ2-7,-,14,CASSLGSNAYEQYF,TGTGCCAGCAGCTTGGGTTCGAATGCCTACGAGCAGTACTTC